The 15 T cell receptor beta chains below all came from one sample that was sequenced in a study of blood T cell repertoires in COVID-19. Only in-frame clones appear in the TCRdb table, and some are missing; sequencing was by immunoSEQ multiplex PCR. The sample shows 200,000 to 250,000 clones, approximately 77% of them seen only once. The sequencing input was peripheral blood. The receptor set was obtained from a woman of 80 years or more with acute or convalescent COVID-19.

V and J are TRBV27 and TRBJ2-5; 8 bases fit TRBD2. CDR1 MNHEY and CDR2 SMNVEV come from the germline V gene (reference sequence). The ends lost 5 bases at V and 5 bases at J; junction bases unmatched: 10. This CDR3 contains 15 residues. CDR3 DNA: TGTGCCAGCAGTGCTACCCGCGGGGGGCGGGAGACCCAGTACTTC. Amino acids: CASSATRGGRETQYF.

The chain recombines TRBV4-1 with TRBJ2-3, with D unresolved. The CDR3 runs to 16 residues. Germline assignment: CDR1 MGHRA and CDR2 YSYEKL. With 1 base removed from V and 2 bases from J, the gap between germline ends came to 13 bases. The chain's CDR3 is CASSQARIDATDTQYF. The CDR3 nucleotides are TGCGCCAGCAGCCAAGCGAGGATCGACGCCACAGATACGCAGTATTTT.

The CDR3 DNA sequence: TGTGCCAGCAGCTTGTGGACAGTTTCTGGAAACACCATATATTTT. Its translation: CASSLWTVSGNTIYF. The chain links TRBV5-5 to TRBJ1-3; TRBD1 is a possible D gene (6 bases). The CDR3 has 15 amino acids. Per the germline V gene, CDR1 is SGHKS and CDR2 is YYEKEE (reference sequence). V dropped 1 base and J dropped 1 base, with 9 bases sitting between them.

The V call is TRBV7-3, the J call TRBJ2-3; D may be TRBD1 (5 bases). The V end lost 8 bases, the J end lost 5 bases, and 8 bases lay between the germline ends. CDR3 size: 11 residues. CDR1 SGHTA and CDR2 FQGTGA come from the germline V gene. The CDR3 is CASGQGDTQYF. Here the CDR3 DNA reads TGTGCCAGCGGCCAGGGAGATACGCAGTATTTT.

The chain recombines TRBV11-3 with TRBJ2-7, with D tentatively TRBD1 (5 bases). V lost 0 bases, J lost 2 bases, and 5 bases lay in between. Looked up from germline, CDR1 is SGHNT and CDR2 is YENEEA. The CDR3 totals 13 residues. The CDR3 reads CASSLEQAYEQYF. CDR3 bases: TGTGCCAGCAGCTTAGAACAGGCCTACGAGCAGTACTTC.

V and J are TRBV24-1 and TRBJ1-3; 7 bases agree with TRBD1. This CDR3 spans 15 amino acids. The ends lost 3 bases at V and 0 bases at J; junction bases unmatched: 1. The germline CDR1 and CDR2 sequences are KGHDR and SFDVKD. The CDR3 DNA reads as TGTGCCACCAGTGATACAGGGGACTCTGGAAACACCATATATTTT. It is translated as CATSDTGDSGNTIYF.

This clone was observed a handful of times. The chain combines TRBV4-2 with TRBJ2-2; TRBD1 matches 7 bases. Germline trimming cut 0 bases from V and 4 bases from J; bases unmatched to any gene: 5. CDR1 and CDR2 from the germline V gene are LGHNA and YNFKEQ. The CDR3 covers 16 residues. DNA of the CDR3: TGTGCCAGCAGCCAAGAGACAGGGTCTAGCACCGGGGAGCTGTTTTTT. Translating it yields CASSQETGSSTGELFF.

J is TRBJ2-1 and V is TRBV12-3 or TRBV12-4; tentative D call: TRBD1 (5 bases). V was clipped by 3 bases and J by 6 bases, with 9 bases between them. The CDR3 covers 13 residues. The CDR3 spells CASSFAGSNEQFF. The CDR3 DNA sequence: TGTGCCAGCAGTTTTGCAGGGTCCAATGAGCAGTTCTTC.

The chain carries TRBV6-2 or TRBV6-3 and TRBJ1-5; D is unresolved. V shed 2 bases and J shed 3 bases, with 8 bases lying between them. The CDR3 spans 14 residues. Germline CDR1 reads MNHEY; CDR2 reads SVGEGT. CDR3 protein: CASSYDGNNQPQHF. CDR3 DNA: TGTGCCAGCAGTTACGACGGGAACAATCAGCCCCAGCATTTT.

The rearrangement uses TRBV7-8 and TRBJ2-2; 15 bases align to TRBD2. There are 18 residues in the CDR3. V trimming: 5 bases; J trimming: 3 bases; junction bases outside the gene matches: 7. In germline, CDR1 is SGHVS, CDR2 FQNEAQ. CDR3: CASSLGLAGGPYTGELFF. DNA of the CDR3: TGTGCCAGCAGCCTCGGACTAGCGGGGGGGCCCTACACCGGGGAGCTGTTTTTT.

This chain joins TRBV18 and TRBJ2-2, with TRBD2 identical over 11 bases. CDR1 is KGHSH, CDR2 LQKENI, per germline. The CDR3 is made up of 18 amino acids. V lost 1 base to trimming and J lost 0 bases; unmatched junction nucleotides: 4. The CDR3 region has the DNA TGTGCCAGCTCACCACGCCTAGCGGGGGGCGCGAACACCGGGGAGCTGTTTTTT. Translated, it gives CASSPRLAGGANTGELFF. The complete variable domain, with remaining parts taken from reference TRBV18 and TRBJ2-2, reads NAGVMQNPRHLVRRRGQEARLRCSPMKGHSHVYWYRQLPEEGLKFMVYLQKENIIDESGMPKERFSAEFPKEGPSILRIQQVVRGDSAAYFCASSPRLAGGANTGELFFGEGSRLTVL.

The chain employs TRBV18 and TRBJ1-1, with D tentatively TRBD1 (6 bases). Trimming removed 3 bases at V and 1 base at J, with 12 bases between. Looked up from germline, CDR1 is KGHSH and CDR2 is LQKENI. The CDR3 loop spans 15 amino acids. The CDR3 here is CASSPAGTPNTEAFF. The CDR3 DNA reads as TGTGCCAGCTCACCGGCCGGGACACCGAACACTGAAGCTTTCTTT.

This sequence joins TRBV29-1 and TRBJ2-5; no clear D. The CDR3 has 11 amino acids. V lost 4 bases to trimming and J lost 6 bases, with 9 bases between them. Germline V gene sequence: CDR1 SQVTM, CDR2 ANQGSEA. The CDR3 here is CSVGPLQTQYF. CDR3 nucleotide sequence: TGCAGCGTTGGGCCATTGCAGACCCAGTACTTC.

This chain connects TRBV7-9 to TRBJ2-5, with 11 bases identical to TRBD2. CDR3 length equals 17 residues. The junction had 9 bases not matched to a gene; V was cut back by 1 base and J by 5 bases. CDR1 and CDR2 from the germline V gene are SEHNR and FQNEAQ (reference sequence). The chain's CDR3 is CASSLGGTSGFGETQYF. In DNA form, the CDR3 reads TGTGCCAGCAGCTTAGGAGGGACTAGCGGTTTCGGGGAGACCCAGTACTTC.

The chain has TRBV19 and TRBJ1-2; 7 bases are shared with TRBD1. With V trimmed by 6 bases and J by 5 bases, 12 bases remained unmatched. The CDR3 sequence is 15 residues long. The germline V gene has CDR1 LNHDA and CDR2 SQIVND (reference sequence). The CDR3 spells CASRITGAAEYGYTF. The CDR3 DNA is TGTGCCAGTAGGATTACAGGGGCGGCAGAGTATGGCTACACCTTC.